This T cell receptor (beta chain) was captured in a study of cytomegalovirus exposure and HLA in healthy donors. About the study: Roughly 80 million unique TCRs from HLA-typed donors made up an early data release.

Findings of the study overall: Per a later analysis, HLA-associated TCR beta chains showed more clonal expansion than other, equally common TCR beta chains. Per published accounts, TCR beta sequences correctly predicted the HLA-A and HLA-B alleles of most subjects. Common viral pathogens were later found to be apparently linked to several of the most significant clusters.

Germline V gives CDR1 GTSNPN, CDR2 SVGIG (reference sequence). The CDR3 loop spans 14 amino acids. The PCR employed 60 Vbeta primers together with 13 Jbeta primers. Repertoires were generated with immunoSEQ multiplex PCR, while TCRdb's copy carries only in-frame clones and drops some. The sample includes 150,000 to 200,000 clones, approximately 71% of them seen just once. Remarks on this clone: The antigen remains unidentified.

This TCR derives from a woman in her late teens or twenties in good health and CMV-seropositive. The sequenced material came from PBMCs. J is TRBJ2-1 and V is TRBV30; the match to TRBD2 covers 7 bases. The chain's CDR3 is CANRASGSYNEQFF. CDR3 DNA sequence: TGTGCAAACCGCGCTAGCGGCTCCTACAATGAGCAGTTCTTC.